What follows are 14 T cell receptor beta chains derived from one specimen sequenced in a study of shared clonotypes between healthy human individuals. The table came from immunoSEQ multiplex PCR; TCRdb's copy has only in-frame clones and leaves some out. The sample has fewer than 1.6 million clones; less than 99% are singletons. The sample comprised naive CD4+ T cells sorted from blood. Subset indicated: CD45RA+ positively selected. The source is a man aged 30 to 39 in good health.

The DNA of the CDR3 is TGTGCCAGCAGTTTATCTGTAGCGGGAGCCTACGAGCAGTACTTC. Amino acid sequence: CASSLSVAGAYEQYF. V and J are TRBV27 and TRBJ2-7; 9 nucleotides line up with TRBD2. Germline lookup yields CDR1 MNHEY and CDR2 SMNVEV (reference sequence). V gave up 0 bases and J gave up 2 bases; unmatched junction bases: 2. The CDR3 is 15 residues long.

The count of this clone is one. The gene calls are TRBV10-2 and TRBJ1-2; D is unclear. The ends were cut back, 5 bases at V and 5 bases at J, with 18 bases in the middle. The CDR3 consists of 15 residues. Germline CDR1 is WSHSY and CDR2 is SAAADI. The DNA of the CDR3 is TGCGCCAGCAGTCCCACATCCGGCGGCGGGTATGGCTACACCTTC. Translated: CASSPTSGGGYGYTF.

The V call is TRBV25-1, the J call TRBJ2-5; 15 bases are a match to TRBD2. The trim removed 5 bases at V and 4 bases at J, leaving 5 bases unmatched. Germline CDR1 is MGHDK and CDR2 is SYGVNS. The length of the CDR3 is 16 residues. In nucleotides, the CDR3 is TGTGCCAGCAGTCCGCTGGGACTAGCGGGAGGAGAGACCCAGTACTTC. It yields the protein CASSPLGLAGGETQYF.

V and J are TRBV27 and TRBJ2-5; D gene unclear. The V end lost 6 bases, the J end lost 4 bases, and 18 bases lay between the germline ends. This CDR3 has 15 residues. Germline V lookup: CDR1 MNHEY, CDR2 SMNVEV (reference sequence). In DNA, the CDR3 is TGTGCCAGCAGACCAAAGGGCGCAGGAAGAGAGACCCAGTACTTC. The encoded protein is CASRPKGAGRETQYF.

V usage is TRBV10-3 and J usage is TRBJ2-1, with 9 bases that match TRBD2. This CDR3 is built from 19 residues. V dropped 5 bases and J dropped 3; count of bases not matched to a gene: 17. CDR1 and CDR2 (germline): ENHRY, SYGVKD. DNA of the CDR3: TGTGCCATCAGTCCAATAGCGGGAGACTCTATTGGGGGCTACAATGAGCAGTTCTTC. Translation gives CAISPIAGDSIGGYNEQFF.

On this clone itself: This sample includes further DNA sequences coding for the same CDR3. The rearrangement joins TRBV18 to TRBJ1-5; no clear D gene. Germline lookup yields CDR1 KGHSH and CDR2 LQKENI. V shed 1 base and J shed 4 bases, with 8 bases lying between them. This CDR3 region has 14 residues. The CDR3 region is CASSPLPGNQPQHF. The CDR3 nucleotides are TGTGCCAGCTCACCACTCCCGGGAAATCAGCCCCAGCATTTT. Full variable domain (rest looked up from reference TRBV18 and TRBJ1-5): NAGVMQNPRHLVRRRGQEARLRCSPMKGHSHVYWYRQLPEEGLKFMVYLQKENIIDESGMPKERFSAEFPKEGPSILRIQQVVRGDSAAYFCASSPLPGNQPQHFGDGTRLSIL.

The CDR3 spells CASSPVLAGGPYEQYF. In nucleotides, the CDR3 is TGTGCCAGCAGCCCCGTTCTAGCGGGAGGCCCCTACGAGCAGTACTTC. V and J are TRBV28 and TRBJ2-7, with TRBD2 matching 11 bases. The CDR3 covers 16 residues. The germline V gene encodes CDR1 MDHEN and CDR2 SYDVKM. Trimming removed 6 bases from V and 2 bases from J; junction bases left unmatched: 9. Combining the CDR3 with reference TRBV28 and TRBJ2-7 gives the whole variable domain DVKVTQSSRYLVKRTGEKVFLECVQDMDHENMFWYRQDPGLGLRLIYFSYDVKMKEKGDIPEGYSVSREKKERFSLILESASTNQTSMYLCASSPVLAGGPYEQYFGPGTRLTVT.

This CDR3 reads CASSLNREGSYEQYF. CDR3 coding DNA: TGTGCCAGCAGCTTGAACCGGGAGGGCTCCTACGAGCAGTACTTC. V gene TRBV5-4 combines with J gene TRBJ2-7, with TRBD2 matching over 8 bases. This CDR3 has 15 residues. V lost 1 base to trimming and J lost 0 bases; unmatched junction nucleotides: 3. Germline V gives CDR1 SGHNT, CDR2 YYREEE (reference sequence).

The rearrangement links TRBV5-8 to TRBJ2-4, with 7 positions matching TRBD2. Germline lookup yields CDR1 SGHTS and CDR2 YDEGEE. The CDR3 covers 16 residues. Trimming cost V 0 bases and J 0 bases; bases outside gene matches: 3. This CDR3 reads CASSLGLAVAKNIQYF. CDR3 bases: TGTGCCAGCAGCTTGGGGCTAGCGGTAGCCAAAAACATTCAGTACTTC.

CDR3 nucleotides: TGCGCCAGCAGCTTGAGGTCCGTGAGGAACACTGAAGCTTTCTTT. As protein: CASSLRSVRNTEAFF. The gene calls are TRBV5-1 and TRBJ1-1; D is ambiguous. CDR1 and CDR2 (germline): SGHRS, YFSETQ. CDR3 length equals 15 residues. Trimming removed 1 base from V and 1 base from J, with 11 bases in between. Based on the CDR3 plus reference TRBV5-1 and TRBJ1-1, the full variable domain is KAGVTQTPRYLIKTRGQQVTLSCSPISGHRSVSWYQQTPGQGLQFLFEYFSETQRNKGNFPGRFSGRQFSNSRSEMNVSTLELGDSALYLCASSLRSVRNTEAFFGQGTRLTVV.

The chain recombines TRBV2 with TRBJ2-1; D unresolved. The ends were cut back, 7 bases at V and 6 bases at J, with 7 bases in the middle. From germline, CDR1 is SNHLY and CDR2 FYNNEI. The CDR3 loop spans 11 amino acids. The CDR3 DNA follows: TGTGCCAGCAAAGTCCTCAATGAGCAGTTCTTC. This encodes CASKVLNEQFF.

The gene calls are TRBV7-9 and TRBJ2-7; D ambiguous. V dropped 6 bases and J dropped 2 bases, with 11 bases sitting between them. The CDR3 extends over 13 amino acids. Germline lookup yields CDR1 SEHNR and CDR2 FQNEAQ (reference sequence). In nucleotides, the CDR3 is TGTGCCAGCAGAAAATCCGGGCCCTACGAGCAGTACTTC. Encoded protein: CASRKSGPYEQYF.

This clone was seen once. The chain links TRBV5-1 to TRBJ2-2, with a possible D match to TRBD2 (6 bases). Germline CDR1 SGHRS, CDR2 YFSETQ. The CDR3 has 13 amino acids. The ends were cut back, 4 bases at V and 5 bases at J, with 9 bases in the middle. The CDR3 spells CASSALATGELFF. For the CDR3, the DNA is TGCGCCAGCAGCGCACTAGCAACCGGGGAGCTGTTTTTT.

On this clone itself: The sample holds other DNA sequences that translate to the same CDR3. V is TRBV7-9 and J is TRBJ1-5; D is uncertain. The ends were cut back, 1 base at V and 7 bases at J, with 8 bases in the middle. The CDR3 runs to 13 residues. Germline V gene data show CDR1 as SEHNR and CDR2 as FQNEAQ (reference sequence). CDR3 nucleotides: TGTGCCAGCAGCTTAGATGGCGGACAGCCCCAGCATTTT. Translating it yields CASSLDGGQPQHF.